Below, 7 T cell receptor beta chains from the same sample are listed, as sequenced in a study of blood T cell repertoires in COVID-19. Using immunoSEQ multiplex PCR, the repertoire was profiled, and TCRdb retains in-frame clones only, with some absent. The sample includes 140,000 or so clones, about 79% seen only once; the top ten take 10%. Sequences were obtained from peripheral blood. The receptors here all came from a man in his sixties with active or convalescent COVID-19.

In its sample, this clone was seen a few times. This chain uses TRBV19 with TRBJ1-5; 9 bases align to TRBD1. The CDR3 length is 18 residues. Germline V gene lookup returns CDR1 LNHDA and CDR2 SQIVND (reference sequence). V lost 0 bases to trimming and J lost 2 bases; unmatched junction nucleotides: 8. The DNA for the CDR3 is TGTGCCAGTAGTATAGATAGGGGACAGGGAGGTCGCAATCAGCCCCAGCATTTT. It is translated as CASSIDRGQGGRNQPQHF.

The V call is TRBV5-1, the J call TRBJ2-1; 12 bases map to TRBD2. With 0 bases clipped from V and 5 bases from J, the junction kept 12 bases outside the gene matches. Germline CDR1 is SGHRS and CDR2 is YFSETQ. This CDR3 is 19 amino acids long. The CDR3 DNA reads as TGCGCCAGCAGCTTGGTTGGGCTAGCGGGAGGGGCACGGGACAATGAGCAGTTCTTC. Residues: CASSLVGLAGGARDNEQFF.

The chain couples TRBV29-1 to TRBJ1-2; 7 nucleotides match TRBD1. The CDR3 consists of 12 residues. In germline, CDR1 is SQVTM, CDR2 ANQGSEA. Trimming at V came to 6 bases and at J to 3 bases, leaving 4 bases not matched to a gene. The CDR3, as DNA: TGCAGCGTCGTGGACAGGTACTATGGCTACACCTTC. Amino acids: CSVVDRYYGYTF.

This clone was detected only a few times. The chain uses TRBV30 and TRBJ1-6; perhaps TRBD1 as D (5 bases). Germline CDR1 and CDR2: GTSNPN and SVGIG (reference sequence). V lost 3 bases to trimming and J lost 7 bases, with 13 bases between them. The CDR3 is made up of 14 amino acids. The CDR3 region is CAWRPRVPNSPLHF. Written as DNA, the CDR3 is TGTGCCTGGAGGCCCAGGGTTCCAAATTCACCCCTCCACTTT. Drawing the rest from reference TRBV30 and TRBJ1-6, the complete variable domain is SQTIHQWPATLVQPVGSPLSLECTVEGTSNPNLYWYRQAAGRGLQLLFYSVGIGQISSEVPQNLSASRPQDRQFILSSKKLLLSDSGFYLCAWRPRVPNSPLHFGNGTRLTVT.

The J gene is TRBJ2-1, the V gene TRBV19; 11 bases align to TRBD2. Per germline, CDR1 LNHDA and CDR2 SQIVND (reference sequence). The CDR3 runs 16 residues. With 6 bases clipped from V and 0 bases from J, the junction kept 4 bases outside the gene matches. The CDR3 here is CASRTSGANSYNEQFF. CDR3 DNA: TGTGCCAGTAGGACTAGCGGGGCGAACTCCTACAATGAGCAGTTCTTC.

V gene TRBV27 combines with J gene TRBJ1-1, with D perhaps TRBD1 (5 bases). This CDR3 has 14 residues. The germline CDR1 and CDR2 sequences are MNHEY and SMNVEV (reference sequence). Trimming stripped 6 bases from V and 1 base from J, with 12 bases between. The chain's CDR3 is CASSPDRRNTEAFF. CDR3 DNA: TGTGCCAGCAGCCCCGACAGAAGGAACACTGAAGCTTTCTTT.

The chain links TRBV25-1 to TRBJ2-6, with no clear D. Germline V gives CDR1 MGHDK, CDR2 SYGVNS. V lost 0 bases and J 0 bases, leaving 12 bases between the germline ends. The CDR3 is made up of 18 amino acids. The CDR3 DNA sequence: TGTGCCAGCAGTGAATATTCGACACCTTTCTCTGGGGCCAACGTCCTGACTTTC. It codes for CASSEYSTPFSGANVLTF.